Listed below are T cell receptor beta chains from one sample, sequenced in a study of TIL therapy for anti-PD-1-resistant metastatic lung cancer. The protocol was immunoSEQ multiplex PCR, while the TCRdb copy is restricted to in-frame clones and leaves out a portion. The sample has roughly 60,000 clones, 73% seen once; the top ten hold less than 2%. The material sequenced was blood, taken at baseline. The origin of the receptors is a person aged 25-79 years with non-small cell lung cancer. The CDR3 runs from the conserved cysteine through the conserved F or W. D genes are given only for firm matches. Size is omitted from some rows. Given values are once, few, many or a class for expanded clones.

CDR3 length: 17
clone size: NA
D gene: TRBD2
V gene: TRBV11-2
J gene: TRBJ2-3
CDR3 protein: CASSLGLAGGGTDTQYF
CDR3 DNA: TGTGCCAGCAGCTTAGGGCTAGCGGGAGGGGGCACAGATACGCAGTATTTT

CDR3 length: 12
clone size: NA
D gene: TRBD1
V gene: TRBV10-3
J gene: TRBJ2-7
CDR3 protein: CAISRDSYEQYF
CDR3 DNA: TGTGCCATCAGCAGGGACAGTTACGAGCAGTACTTC

CDR3 length: 17
clone size: NA
D gene: NA
V gene: TRBV5-1
J gene: TRBJ2-7
CDR3 protein: CASSFPGVQGYPYEQYF
CDR3 DNA: TGCGCCAGCAGCTTCCCTGGCGTCCAGGGTTACCCCTACGAGCAGTACTTC

CDR3 length: 17
clone size: NA
D gene: TRBD2
V gene: TRBV12-5
J gene: TRBJ2-3
CDR3 protein: CASGLTRGLGYLDTQYF
CDR3 DNA: TGTGCTAGTGGTTTGACGCGCGGACTAGGCTATTTGGATACGCAGTATTTT

CDR3 length: 14
clone size: NA
D gene: TRBD1
V gene: TRBV9
J gene: TRBJ1-6
CDR3 protein: CASSFGQGQSPLHF
CDR3 DNA: TGTGCCAGCAGCTTTGGACAGGGCCAATCACCCCTCCACTTT

CDR3 length: 13
clone size: NA
D gene: NA
V gene: TRBV29-1
J gene: TRBJ1-3
CDR3 protein: CSVDRVGGNTIYF
CDR3 DNA: TGCAGCGTTGACAGGGTAGGAGGAAACACCATATATTTT

CDR3 length: 15
clone size: NA
D gene: NA
V gene: TRBV21-1
J gene: TRBJ2-7
CDR3 protein: CASSVHRGFSYEQYF
CDR3 DNA: TGTGCCAGCAGCGTTCACAGGGGTTTCTCCTACGAGCAGTACTTC

CDR3 length: 14
clone size: NA
D gene: NA
V gene: TRBV4-1
J gene: TRBJ1-1
CDR3 protein: CASSQDREGVRTFF
CDR3 DNA: TGCGCCAGCAGCCAAGATCGAGAAGGGGTGAGAACTTTCTTT

CDR3 length: 13
clone size: few
D gene: NA
V gene: TRBV4-2
J gene: TRBJ1-2
CDR3 protein: CASSQTGNYGYTF
CDR3 DNA: TGTGCCAGCAGCCAAACAGGGAACTATGGCTACACCTTC

CDR3 length: 15
clone size: NA
D gene: NA
V gene: TRBV7-2
J gene: TRBJ2-3
CDR3 protein: CASSLVIARTDTQYF
CDR3 DNA: TGTGCCAGCAGCTTAGTGATAGCGAGGACAGATACGCAGTATTTT

CDR3 length: 15
clone size: NA
D gene: TRBD1
V gene: TRBV7-8
J gene: TRBJ1-6
CDR3 protein: CASSLATGNNSPLHF
CDR3 DNA: TGTGCCAGCAGCTTAGCGACAGGGAATAATTCACCCCTCCACTTT

CDR3 length: 17
clone size: NA
D gene: TRBD1
V gene: TRBV27
J gene: TRBJ1-6
CDR3 protein: CASSLWPPGQLNSPLHF
CDR3 DNA: TGTGCCAGCAGTTTATGGCCCCCGGGACAGTTAAATTCACCCCTCCACTTT

CDR3 length: 17
clone size: NA
D gene: TRBD1
V gene: TRBV19
J gene: TRBJ1-5
CDR3 protein: CASSPDRSPNQGQPQHF
CDR3 DNA: TGTGCCAGTAGTCCGGACAGGTCCCCGAACCAGGGTCAGCCCCAGCATTTT

CDR3 length: 14
clone size: few
D gene: NA
V gene: TRBV9
J gene: TRBJ2-7
CDR3 protein: CASSVDGGKYEQYF
CDR3 DNA: TGTGCCAGCAGCGTAGATGGGGGGAAATACGAGCAGTACTTC

CDR3 length: 13
clone size: NA
D gene: NA
V gene: TRBV25-1
J gene: TRBJ1-1
CDR3 protein: CASREPGGTEAFF
CDR3 DNA: TGTGCCAGCAGAGAACCAGGAGGGACTGAAGCTTTCTTT

CDR3 length: 14
clone size: NA
D gene: TRBD2
V gene: TRBV5-4
J gene: TRBJ2-5
CDR3 protein: CASSLVSAGETQYF
CDR3 DNA: TGTGCCAGCAGCTTGGTCTCAGCGGGGGAGACCCAGTACTTC

CDR3 length: 14
clone size: NA
D gene: NA
V gene: TRBV19
J gene: TRBJ2-1
CDR3 protein: CASSIGNAYNEQFF
CDR3 DNA: TGTGCCAGTAGTATAGGGAACGCCTACAATGAGCAGTTCTTC